This entry is about one T cell receptor beta chain. The entry originates in a study of radiotherapy plus CTLA-4 blockade in lung cancer. Sequencing used immunoSEQ multiplex PCR; TCRdb keeps in-frame clones, though not all of them. Of about 85,000 clones listed, roughly 86% are singletons. The receptor was derived from a human donor with non-small cell lung cancer who had a partial response to radiotherapy plus ipilimumab. Sequenced material: peripheral blood, taken from a patient treated with radiotherapy plus ipilimumab.

In nucleotides, the CDR3 is TGTGCCAGCAGTTCCCGAGAGTATTCACCCCTCCACTTT. Translating gives CASSSREYSPLHF. J is TRBJ1-6 and V is TRBV6-5; D is unclear. Trimming cost V 4 bases and J 8 bases, with 9 bases left between them. Germline V gene data show CDR1 as MNHEY and CDR2 as SVGAGI. CDR3 size: 13 residues.